The entry below gives a single T cell receptor beta chain sequence along with its context. What it binds is unknown. This specimen comes from a study of a mutant IDH1 vaccine in newly diagnosed glioma. Study background: Scheduled for weeks 1, 3, 5, 7, 11, 15, 19 and 23, eight vaccinations were given to patients. Vaccination began 4-6 weeks post radiotherapy alone, or with temozolomide cycles. Treated individuals were roughly 62% male and around 38% female, averaging roughly 44 years of age.

Time point defined: week 23, last vaccination. Topical imiquimod accompanied each vaccine dose, which consisted of 300 ug of mutant IDH1 20-mer peptide. New astrocytomas of WHO grade 3 or 4 that were IDH1-mutant and ATRX-lost were found in the donors. Produced via immunoSEQ multiplex PCR; TCRdb's table is partial and in-frame only. Of about 60,000 clones listed, approximately 87% are singletons. This clonotype was sampled from a man younger than 35 with glioma. This material consisted of PBMCs, taken from a glioma patient whose treatment included an IDH1 peptide vaccine.

CDR3 nucleotide sequence: TGTGCCACCAGCAGAAATTTAGCGGGAGCCTCCTCCTACGAGCAGTACTTC. Translating it yields CATSRNLAGASSYEQYF. The V gene is TRBV15, the J gene TRBJ2-7, with 9 bases identical to TRBD2. J gave up 0 bases and V 2 bases, and 8 bases lay outside the gene matches. The CDR3 has 17 amino acids. CDR1 is LNHNV and CDR2 is YYDKDF in the germline V gene (reference sequence).